The 11 T cell receptor beta chains reported below all come from one sample, sequenced in a study of early T cells in non-severe SARS-CoV-2 infection. Using its own MiXCR run on the 5' RACE reads, TCRdb lists one record per CDR3 protein. The sample has 65,000 to 90,000 distinct CDR3 sequences, more than 9% seen once. Sequencing input: whole blood. Receptors originate from an adult who was a healthcare worker with PCR-confirmed SARS-CoV-2 infection or an uninfected control (not recorded which).

The rearrangement joins TRBV7-9 to TRBJ2-7, with TRBD1 matching 8 bases. With 3 bases clipped from V and 2 bases from J, the junction kept 3 bases outside the gene matches. In germline, CDR1 is SEHNR, CDR2 FQNEAQ (reference sequence). The CDR3 spans 14 residues. The CDR3 bases are TGTGCCAGCAGCTTGACAGGGGTTACCTACGAGCAGTACTTC. Translated: CASSLTGVTYEQYF.

The chain joins TRBV2 to TRBJ2-7, with TRBD2 matching over 8 bases. Germline V gene sequence: CDR1 SNHLY, CDR2 FYNNEI. This CDR3 is built from 15 residues. V lost 7 bases, J lost 6 bases, and 14 bases stayed unmatched. Here the CDR3 reads CASNGASGSGGEQYF. For the CDR3, the DNA is TGTGCCAGCAACGGGGCCAGCGGGAGCGGCGGCGAGCAGTACTTC. Full variable domain (outside the CDR3, taken from reference TRBV2 and TRBJ2-7): EPEVTQTPSHQVTQMGQEVILRCVPISNHLYFYWYRQILGQKVEFLVSFYNNEISEKSEIFDDQFSVERPDGSNFTLKIRSTKLEDSAMYFCASNGASGSGGEQYFGPGTRLTVT.

J is TRBJ2-5 and V is TRBV5-4, with D unclear. Trimming cost V 4 bases and J 5 bases, with 15 bases left between them. The CDR3 is 14 amino acids. Germline V gives CDR1 SGHNT, CDR2 YYREEE (reference sequence). CDR3 DNA: TGTGCCAGCAGCCCCGGGTCGGCTATCGAGACCCAGTACTTC. It codes for CASSPGSAIETQYF.

This clonotype was picked up a small number of times. V usage is TRBV30 and J usage is TRBJ1-2; D remains unclear. Trimming pared 4 bases from V and 6 bases from J, leaving 18 bases between. CDR3 length: 14 amino acids. Per the germline V gene, CDR1 is GTSNPN and CDR2 is SVGIG (reference sequence). The CDR3 nucleotides read TGTGCCTGGACACAAAACGAAGGGTCGGATGGCTACACCTTC. Protein sequence: CAWTQNEGSDGYTF.

This chain links TRBV20-1 with TRBJ1-1, with D tentatively TRBD1 (5 bases). The CDR3 sequence is 14 residues long. Trimming took off 6 bases at V and 8 bases at J, with 22 bases between the two ends. Germline lookup yields CDR1 DFQATT and CDR2 SNEGSKA (reference sequence). CDR3 coding DNA: TGCAGTGCCACCCTTGGGGCTGGGCTACGAGAAGCTTTCTTT. Translation gives CSATLGAGLREAFF.

In its sample, this clonotype was seen a few times. The V and J genes are TRBV3-1 and TRBJ2-7; 11 bases match TRBD2. This CDR3 comprises 16 residues. The germline V gene encodes CDR1 LGHDT and CDR2 YNNKEL (reference sequence). Trimming cost V 4 bases and J 3 bases; bases outside gene matches: 8. The CDR3 reads CASSRPGTSGNYEQYF. CDR3 bases: TGTGCCAGCAGCCGCCCCGGGACTAGCGGAAACTACGAGCAGTACTTC.

This clonotype was counted ten times or more. The chain carries TRBV20-1 and TRBJ2-1; D unresolved. In germline, CDR1 is DFQATT, CDR2 SNEGSKA (reference sequence). The CDR3 contains 16 residues. Trimming removed 0 bases at V and 7 bases at J, with 19 bases between. The DNA of the CDR3 is TGCAGTGCTAGAGATCGGGCCGGTTTGGCTACGAATGAGCAGTTCTTC. Protein: CSARDRAGLATNEQFF.

This clonotype was seen a handful of times. In DNA form, the CDR3 reads TGCAGTGCTAGCGAGGGGGGGCGCGCCACTGAAGCTTTCTTT. Its translation: CSASEGGRATEAFF. This sequence joins TRBV20-1 and TRBJ1-1; possibly TRBD1 for D (6 bases). The germline V and J ends were trimmed by 3 bases and 4 bases, with 15 bases remaining between them. This CDR3 contains 14 residues. From germline, CDR1 is DFQATT and CDR2 SNEGSKA (reference sequence).

This clonotype was counted a few times. CDR3 in DNA: TGTGCCAGCAGTTTAGCCGGGACAGCGGGCCGGCTGTTCTTC. Translating it yields CASSLAGTAGRLFF. The chain has TRBV12-3 or TRBV12-4 and TRBJ2-1, with D possibly being TRBD1 (7 bases). The CDR3 has 14 residues. The V gene lost 0 bases and the J gene lost 15 bases, with 18 bases spanning the gap.

This chain uses TRBV6-6 with TRBJ2-1; a possible D gene is TRBD2 (5 bases). V was clipped by 5 bases and J by 3 bases, with 11 bases between them. The CDR3 extends over 14 amino acids. Germline V gene sequence: CDR1 MNHNY, CDR2 SVGAGI (reference sequence). The CDR3: CASSPGLHYNEQFF. The CDR3, as DNA: TGTGCCAGCAGTCCTGGACTCCACTACAATGAGCAGTTCTTC.

J is TRBJ1-1 and V is TRBV11-2; D is unresolved. Germline V gene lookup returns CDR1 SGHAT and CDR2 FQNNGV. CDR3 length equals 15 residues. Trimming stripped 5 bases from V and 2 bases from J, with 15 bases between. The CDR3 sequence: CASSARSLENTEAFF. The CDR3 DNA is TGTGCCAGCAGCGCCCGATCGCTCGAAAACACTGAAGCTTTCTTT. The variable domain in full, completed from reference TRBV11-2 and TRBJ1-1, reads EAGVAQSPRYKIIEKRQSVAFWCNPISGHATLYWYQQILGQGPKLLIQFQNNGVVDDSQLPKDRFSAERLKGVDSTLKIQPAKLEDSAVYLCASSARSLENTEAFFGQGTRLTVV.